The entry below gives a single TCR beta chain sequence along with its context. Its antigen remains unidentified. Mismatch with germline at one junction end may stem from a read error. Researchers ran the PCR with 60 Vbeta and 13 Jbeta primers. Profiling relied on immunoSEQ multiplex PCR, and the TCRdb table lists in-frame clones only, not all of them. The sample lists roughly 150,000 clones, roughly 87% occurring once. Germline CDR1 reads MDHEN; CDR2 reads SYDVKM. The CDR3 length is 14 residues. The sample comes from a study of cytomegalovirus exposure and HLA in healthy donors. Whole-study context: Some 87 million unique TCRs from HLA-typed donors were held in an early release of data. Study-level points and caveats: Analysis performed later found approximately 17,000 TCR beta sequences associated with HLA alleles at 0.05 false discovery rate. As confirmed in vitro, three CMV-associated chains were specific for CMV antigens.

The material sequenced was PBMCs. This chain links TRBV28 with TRBJ1-1, with TRBD1 matching over 9 bases. This clonotype was obtained from a girl aged 10-17 years in good health and CMV-seropositive. DNA of the CDR3: TGTGCCAGCGGCTTCCGGGACAGGGTCCTCGGGTCGGGCTTT. Protein sequence: CASGFRDRVLGSGF.